The rows below give T cell receptor beta chains drawn from one sample of a study of ipilimumab plus nivolumab after autologous stem cell transplantation. Method: immunoSEQ multiplex PCR; TCRdb's copy keeps in-frame clones and lacks some. The sample includes some 22,000 clones, 70% to 85% of them seen just once. The material was PBMCs, obtained in a trial of ipilimumab plus nivolumab as post-transplant consolidation. These receptors all come from a male donor with diffuse large B-cell lymphoma. Each CDR3 is given with its conserved first and last residue.

V gene	J gene	CDR3 protein
TRBV7-2	TRBJ1-6	CASSLGGTSYNSPLHF
TRBV7-7	TRBJ2-3	CASSLGSSTDTQYF
TRBV7-9	TRBJ2-3	CASSLAGAPSTDTQYF
TRBV11-2	TRBJ1-5	CASSFNDGGVNQPQHF
TRBV4-3	TRBJ2-3	CASSQDSSGGAGDTQYF
TRBV5-1	TRBJ1-5	CASSLDNYSNQPQHF
TRBV5-6	TRBJ2-7	CASSQNSILEQYF
TRBV29-1	TRBJ2-7	CSVEGLGRRSYEQYF
TRBV5-4	TRBJ2-1	CASSGFMSNEQFF
TRBV29-1	TRBJ1-1	CSVARQGGTEAFF
TRBV9	TRBJ2-1	CASSGGASYEQFF
TRBV5-4	TRBJ2-3	CASSPSGGANIFDTQYF
TRBV19	TRBJ1-4	CASSARGFVGTNEKLFF
TRBV27	TRBJ1-1	CASSVGQWHTEAFF
TRBV11-1	TRBJ1-4	CASSLEEAEKLFF
TRBV2	TRBJ1-1	CASSAGGSDTEAFF
TRBV10-3	TRBJ2-2	CAIMTGGTNTGELFF
TRBV28	TRBJ2-3	CASSSPGTASTDTQYF
TRBV2	TRBJ2-7	CASNDNSYEQYF
TRBV7-3	TRBJ2-7	CASSLMAAPDYEQYF
TRBV7-9	TRBJ2-3	CASTIAGAPTDTQYF
TRBV9	TRBJ1-5	CASRDQGSDRPIDRGHQPQHF
TRBV18	TRBJ2-5	CASSPRMGPPQETQYF
TRBV5-1	TRBJ2-2	CASSGWLAGNTGELFF
TRBV6-5	TRBJ2-1	CASRQAGSSYNEQFF
TRBV20-1	TRBJ1-1	CSASFDTEAFF
TRBV9	TRBJ1-6	CASSLGGVWRNSPLHF
TRBV2	TRBJ2-3	CASSDGGGVDTQYF
TRBV2	TRBJ2-4	CASRNLAKNIQYF
TRBV30	TRBJ1-1	CAWSVLGHIDGEAFF